This T cell receptor (beta chain) was captured in a study of early T cells in non-severe SARS-CoV-2 infection. Study details: Sequencing used unsorted whole-blood bulk RNA, so chains lack pairing.

General study points: VDJdb-based annotation leaned toward anti-spike CD8 responses and missed private and CD4 specificities.

Researchers attached unique molecular identifiers to individual cDNA molecules. TCRdb independently ran MiXCR on the 5' RACE reads; one entry per CDR3 protein. The sample consists of around 33,000 distinct CDR3 sequences, approximately 6% of them appearing once. This clonotype was seen ten or more times. Its antigen remains unknown. The sequence came from an adult who was a healthcare worker with PCR-confirmed SARS-CoV-2 infection or an uninfected control (not recorded which). Material for sequencing was whole blood.

The CDR3 region is CSAARLAGGDTQYF. The CDR3 DNA is TGCAGTGCGGCCCGCCTAGCGGGGGGGGATACGCAGTATTTT. The chain is built from TRBV20-1 and TRBJ2-3; 12 bases align to TRBD2. V was pared by 6 bases and J by 6 bases, with 7 bases of the junction left unmatched. Looked up from germline, CDR1 is DFQATT and CDR2 is SNEGSKA (reference sequence). The CDR3 has 14 amino acids.